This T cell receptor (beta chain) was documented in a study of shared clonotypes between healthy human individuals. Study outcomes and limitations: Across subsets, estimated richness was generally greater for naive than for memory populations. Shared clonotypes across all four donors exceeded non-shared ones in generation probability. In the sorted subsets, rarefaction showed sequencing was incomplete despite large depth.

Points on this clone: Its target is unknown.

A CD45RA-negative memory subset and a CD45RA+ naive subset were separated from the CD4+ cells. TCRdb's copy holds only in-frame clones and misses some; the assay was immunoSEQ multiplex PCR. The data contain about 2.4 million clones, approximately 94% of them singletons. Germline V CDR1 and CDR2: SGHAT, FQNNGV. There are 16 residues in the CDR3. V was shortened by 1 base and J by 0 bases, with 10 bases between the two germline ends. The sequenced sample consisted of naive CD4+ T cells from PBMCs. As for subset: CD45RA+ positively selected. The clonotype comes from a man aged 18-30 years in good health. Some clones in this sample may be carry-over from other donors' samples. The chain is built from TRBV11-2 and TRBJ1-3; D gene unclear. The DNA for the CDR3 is TGTGCCAGCAGCTTAGTTGCGGCGAGCTCTGGAAACACCATATATTTT. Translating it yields CASSLVAASSGNTIYF.